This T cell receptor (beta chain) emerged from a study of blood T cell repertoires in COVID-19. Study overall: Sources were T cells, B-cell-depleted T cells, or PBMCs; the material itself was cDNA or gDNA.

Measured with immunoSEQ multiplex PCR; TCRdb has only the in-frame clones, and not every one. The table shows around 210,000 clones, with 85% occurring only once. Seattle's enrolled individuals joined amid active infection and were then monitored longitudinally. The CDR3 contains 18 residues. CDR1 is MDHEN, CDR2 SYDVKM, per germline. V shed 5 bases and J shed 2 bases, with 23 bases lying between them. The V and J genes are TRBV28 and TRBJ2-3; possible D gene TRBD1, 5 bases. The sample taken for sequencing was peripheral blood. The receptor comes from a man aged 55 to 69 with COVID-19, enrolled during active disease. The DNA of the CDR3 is TGTGCCAGCAGTGAAGACAGTGAAGGGCGAGGATTCACAGATACGCAGTATTTT. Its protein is CASSEDSEGRGFTDTQYF. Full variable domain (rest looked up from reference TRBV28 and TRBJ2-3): DVKVTQSSRYLVKRTGEKVFLECVQDMDHENMFWYRQDPGLGLRLIYFSYDVKMKEKGDIPEGYSVSREKKERFSLILESASTNQTSMYLCASSEDSEGRGFTDTQYFGPGTRLTVL.